The rows below give T cell receptor beta chains drawn from one sample of a study of response to subunit inactivated influenza vaccine. TCRdb re-derived calls from the RT-PCR reads in MiXCR, one entry per CDR3 protein. The profile shows around 480,000 distinct CDR3 sequences, roughly 11% of them singletons. The sample in question was PBMCs from blood, obtained about 40 days after vaccination. Receptors originate from a man aged 45-60 years who received an inactivated influenza vaccine. The CDR3 runs from the conserved cysteine through the conserved F or W. The D gene is left open where the match is weak. Expanded clones get a size class; other rows say once, few or many, or leave the size out.

j_call	cdr3_length	clone_size	v_call	d_call	cdr3_nt	cdr3_aa
TRBJ2-5	15	few	TRBV12-3/TRBV12-4	-	TGTGCCAGCAGTTTAGGATCGGGCCTACGAGAGACCCAGTACTTC	CASSLGSGLRETQYF
TRBJ1-2	11	few	TRBV29-1	-	TGCAGCGTTGATGAAGCAGACGGCTACACCTTC	CSVDEADGYTF
TRBJ1-2	13	many	TRBV7-8	TRBD1	TGTGCCAGCAGCCGGACAGGGGGCTTGGGCTACACCTTC	CASSRTGGLGYTF
TRBJ2-5	13	many	TRBV5-1	-	TGCGCCAGCAGTGCCACAGGGCCAGAGACCCAGTACTTC	CASSATGPETQYF
TRBJ2-1	15	many	TRBV12-3/TRBV12-4	-	TGTGCCAGCAGTTCATACGCTTGGGTTATGGGTGAGCAGTTCTTC	CASSSYAWVMGEQFF
TRBJ2-1	14	many	TRBV7-2	TRBD2	TGTGCCAGCGTGTCTAGCGGGGGAGTCAATGAGCAGTTCTTC	CASVSSGGVNEQFF
TRBJ2-2	15	-	TRBV7-6	-	TGTGCCAGCAGCTTAGTACTGGAGAACACCGGGGAGCTGTTTTTT	CASSLVLENTGELFF
TRBJ2-3	13	-	TRBV7-6	-	TGTGCCAGCAGCTTATGGATCCCAGATACGCAGTATTTT	CASSLWIPDTQYF
TRBJ2-7	15	-	TRBV7-9	TRBD2	TGTGCCAGCATCATGACTAGCGGGCCGACCTACGAGCAGTACTTC	CASIMTSGPTYEQYF
TRBJ2-3	14	-	TRBV3-1	-	TGTGCCAGCAGCCAGAGACAGGTAGCCGATACGCAGTATTTT	CASSQRQVADTQYF
TRBJ2-7	14	once	TRBV14	TRBD1	TGTGCCAGCTGTATTCGGACAGGGGTGTACGAGCAGTACTTC	CASCIRTGVYEQYF
TRBJ2-1	18	-	TRBV29-1	TRBD2	TGCAGCGTTGGGGCGGTACTAGCGGGGATGAGCTCCTACAATGAGCAGTTCTTC	CSVGAVLAGMSSYNEQFF
TRBJ2-5	15	many	TRBV6-5	TRBD2	TGTGCCAGCAGTTACTCGGGAGGGTCTGGGGAGACCCAGTACTTC	CASSYSGGSGETQYF
TRBJ2-3	17	few	TRBV25-1	-	TGTGCCAGCAGTGAAATAGGGAGAGGGGAGAGCACAGATACGCAGTATTTT	CASSEIGRGESTDTQYF
TRBJ1-5	18	many	TRBV11-1	TRBD1	TGTGCCAGCAGCTTTTCCTGGACAGGGAAGGGTGGCAATCAGCCCCAGCATTTT	CASSFSWTGKGGNQPQHF
TRBJ2-1	18	-	TRBV4-3	TRBD2	TGCGCCAGCAGCCAAGATTCGTGGGGACTAGCGGGAGAAGGTGAGCAGTTCTTC	CASSQDSWGLAGEGEQFF
TRBJ2-7	14	-	TRBV20-1	TRBD1	TGCAGTGCTCCACACCCGACAGGGACCTACGAGCAGTACTTC	CSAPHPTGTYEQYF
TRBJ1-6	12	many	TRBV20-1	-	TGCAGTGCTAGAGGACCTAATTCACCCCTCCACTTT	CSARGPNSPLHF
TRBJ2-2	16	-	TRBV7-2	TRBD2	TGTGCCAGCAGCTCACGTAGCGGGAGGGCCACCGGGGAGCTGTTTTTT	CASSSRSGRATGELFF
TRBJ2-7	13	-	TRBV2	-	TGTGCCAGCAGTGTCAGCCTGAAGGGCGAGCAGTACTTC	CASSVSLKGEQYF
TRBJ2-7	15	few	TRBV7-2	-	TGTGCCAGCAGCTTTCAGTCGGGGGTCGACTACGAGCAGTACTTC	CASSFQSGVDYEQYF
TRBJ2-5	18	-	TRBV11-2	TRBD2	TGTGCCAGCAGCTTAGATTGGGCTAGCGGGAGTCTGACAGAGACCCAGTACTTC	CASSLDWASGSLTETQYF
TRBJ2-5	15	many	TRBV29-1	TRBD2	TGCAGCGTTGAAGATCGGGCTAGCGGCCAAGAGACCCAGTACTTC	CSVEDRASGQETQYF
TRBJ2-7	14	many	TRBV5-1	TRBD1	TGCGCCAGCAGCATCACAGGGGGCTCCTACGAGCAGTACTTC	CASSITGGSYEQYF
TRBJ1-6	13	-	TRBV20-1	TRBD1	TGCAGTGCACGGACAGGGAGGAATTCACCCCTCCACTTT	CSARTGRNSPLHF
TRBJ1-6	16	-	TRBV6-1	-	TGTGCCAGCAGTGAAGCGCAGGGAAGAAGGAATTCACCCCTCCACTTT	CASSEAQGRRNSPLHF